This T cell receptor beta chain stems from a study of control samples from healthy donors and cancer patients (dated by TCRdb to 2019 to 2021). Library construction relied on the immunoSEQ multiplex PCR assay. Entries here come from immuneACCESS through TCRdb and include only in-frame sequences with V and J called. Some clones fail to appear in such tables; in the studies checked, an unresolved V gene covers under half of the shortfall, and the cause of the remainder is unknown. The sample has 140,000 or so clones on record, about 93% of them singletons. The ten biggest clones cover 14% of the sample. V is clipped by 6 bases and J by 2 bases, and the sequence between their germline boundaries is 4 bases long. According to the germline V gene, CDR1 reads MNHEY and CDR2 reads SVGAGI. The CDR3 sequence holds 11 residues, the cysteine and phenylalanine included. CDR3 DNA is the only sequence kept; it has 33 bases, read in frame from the first base.

With regard to this clone: Its recognized antigen is unknown. No base qualities exist here, and no much larger clone lies one base off it.

Material: PBMCs. Recombination connected TRBV6-5 to TRBJ1-2; too little of a D gene remains to name it. The clonotype comes from a man aged 60-69 years with colorectal cancer. The CDR3 protein is CASRQNYGYTF. The DNA sequence is as follows: TGTGCCAGCAGGCAGAACTATGGCTACACCTTC.